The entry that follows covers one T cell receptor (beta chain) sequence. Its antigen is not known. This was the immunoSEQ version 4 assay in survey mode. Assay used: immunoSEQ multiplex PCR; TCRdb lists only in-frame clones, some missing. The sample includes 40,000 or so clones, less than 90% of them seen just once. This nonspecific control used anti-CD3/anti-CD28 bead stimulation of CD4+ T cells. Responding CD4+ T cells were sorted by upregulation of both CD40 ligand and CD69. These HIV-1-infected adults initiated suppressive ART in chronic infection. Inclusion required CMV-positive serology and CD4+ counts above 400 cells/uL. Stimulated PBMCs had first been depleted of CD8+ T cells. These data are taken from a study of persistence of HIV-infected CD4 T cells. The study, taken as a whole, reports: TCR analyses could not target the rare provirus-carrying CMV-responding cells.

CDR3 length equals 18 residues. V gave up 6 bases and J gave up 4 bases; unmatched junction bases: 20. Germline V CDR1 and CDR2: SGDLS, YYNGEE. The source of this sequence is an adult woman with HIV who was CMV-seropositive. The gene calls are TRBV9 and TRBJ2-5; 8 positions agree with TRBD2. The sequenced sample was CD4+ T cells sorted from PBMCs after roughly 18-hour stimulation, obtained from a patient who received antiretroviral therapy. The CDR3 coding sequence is TGTGCCAGCACCCTGTCTGCTAGCGGGCGGGGGGCGATAGAGACCCAGTACTTC. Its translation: CASTLSASGRGAIETQYF.